One sample yielded the 23 T cell receptor beta chains listed below, sequenced in a study of shared clonotypes between healthy human individuals. Produced via immunoSEQ multiplex PCR; TCRdb's table is partial and in-frame only. The top ten clones hold around 1.7% of a sample with around 1.9 million clones, roughly 95% of them seen once. Naive CD8 cells, CD45RO-negative and positively selected for CCR7, excluded terminally differentiated effector memory CD45RA+ cells. Input material: naive CD8+ T cells from PBMCs. All receptors come from a man younger than 35 in good health. Some clones in this sample may be carry-over from other donors' samples.

The chain's CDR3 is CASSVGQRNRQETQYF. The CDR3, as DNA: TGTGCCAGCAGCGTAGGACAGAGAAACCGTCAAGAGACCCAGTACTTC. This chain joins TRBV9 and TRBJ2-5, with D maybe TRBD1 (5 bases). V lost 0 bases and J 2 bases, leaving 14 bases between the germline ends. The CDR3 has 16 residues. Germline CDR1 is SGDLS and CDR2 is YYNGEE.

This chain links TRBV9 with TRBJ2-1; 7 bases are a match to TRBD1. The junction had 7 bases not matched to a gene; V was cut back by 7 bases and J by 3 bases. Per the germline V gene, CDR1 is SGDLS and CDR2 is YYNGEE. The CDR3 is 14 residues long. This CDR3 reads CASRGQGVYNEQFF. In DNA, the CDR3 is TGTGCCAGCCGAGGGCAGGGGGTCTACAATGAGCAGTTCTTC.

This chain uses TRBV15 with TRBJ2-7; no definite D call. V lost 11 bases and J 1 base, leaving 12 bases between the germline ends. This CDR3 spans 12 amino acids. Germline CDR1 reads LNHNV; CDR2 reads YYDKDF (reference sequence). The CDR3 coding sequence is TGTGCCGCAGGAACCATGTCCTACGAGCAGTACTTC. Its protein product is CAAGTMSYEQYF.

This chain uses TRBV10-3 with TRBJ1-3, with D unclear. The CDR3 covers 15 residues. Germline V CDR1 and CDR2: ENHRY, SYGVKD. Between the trimmed V and J ends, which lost 6 bases and 0 bases, there was a span of 12 bases. The CDR3 bases are TGTGCCATCAGAGTTCTTGGTTACTCTGGAAACACCATATATTTT. This gives the protein CAIRVLGYSGNTIYF.

The rearrangement joins TRBV11-1 to TRBJ2-7; no reliable D call. Germline values: CDR1 SGHAT, CDR2 FQDESV (reference sequence). The CDR3 sequence is 13 residues long. Trimming shortened V by 4 bases and J by 7 bases, and 14 bases separated the two germline ends. As DNA, the CDR3 is TGTGCCAGCAGCTATCCGGAAGGGAAGGAGCAGTACTTC. Its protein is CASSYPEGKEQYF.

This rearrangement joins TRBV28 to TRBJ2-3, with TRBD2 matching 10 bases. V trimming: 3 bases; J trimming: 6 bases; junction bases outside the gene matches: 15. The CDR3 has 18 residues. CDR1 and CDR2 (germline): MDHEN, SYDVKM. The CDR3 loop reads CASSLLAGVGAVQDTQYF. Written as DNA, the CDR3 is TGTGCCAGCAGTTTGCTAGCGGGAGTTGGGGCAGTTCAGGATACGCAGTATTTT.

As to this clone: Other DNA sequences in the sample encode the same CDR3. The chain employs TRBV7-9 and TRBJ1-5, with D perhaps TRBD1 (6 bases). CDR1 and CDR2 (germline): SEHNR, FQNEAQ (reference sequence). Trimming took off 1 base at V and 7 bases at J, with 11 bases between the two ends. The length of the CDR3 is 14 residues. The CDR3 region is CASSLGGARQPQHF. For the CDR3, the DNA is TGTGCCAGCAGCTTAGGGGGGGCTCGGCAGCCCCAGCATTTT. The whole variable domain, filled in from reference TRBV7-9 and TRBJ1-5, reads DTGVSQNPRHKITKRGQNVTFRCDPISEHNRLYWYRQTLGQGPEFLTYFQNEAQLEKSRLLSDRFSAERPKGSFSTLEIQRTEQGDSAMYLCASSLGGARQPQHFGDGTRLSIL.

The chain couples TRBV27 to TRBJ2-7; the D gene is possibly TRBD2 (5 bases). The ends were cut back, 3 bases at V and 3 bases at J, with 12 bases in the middle. The CDR3 spans 14 residues. Germline V CDR1 and CDR2: MNHEY, SMNVEV (reference sequence). The chain's CDR3 is CASSFGNTNYEQYF. DNA for the CDR3: TGTGCCAGCAGTTTCGGGAACACGAACTACGAGCAGTACTTC.

On this clone: Other DNA sequences in the same sample also yield this CDR3. The chain employs TRBV9 and TRBJ2-5; TRBD1 is a possible D gene (5 bases). There are 13 residues in the CDR3. V lost 3 bases, J lost 5 bases, and 11 bases lay in between. Per the germline V gene, CDR1 is SGDLS and CDR2 is YYNGEE. DNA for the CDR3: TGTGCCAGCAGCGCAGGACATTCCGAGACCCAGTACTTC. Its protein product is CASSAGHSETQYF.

J is TRBJ2-5 and V is TRBV7-6, with D perhaps assigned TRBD1 or TRBD2 (5 bases each). CDR3 length: 18 amino acids. V was pared by 3 bases and J by 9 bases, with 29 bases between. The germline gives CDR1 SGHVS, CDR2 FNYEAQ. The CDR3 is CASSFGLGASEDYLAQYF. The CDR3 bases are TGTGCCAGCAGCTTTGGGCTAGGGGCCTCGGAGGATTATTTGGCCCAGTACTTC.

A note on this clone: This sample also contains other DNA sequences that code for the same CDR3. The rearrangement uses TRBV11-2 and TRBJ2-7; D uncertain. The CDR3 extends over 13 amino acids. CDR1 and CDR2 from the germline V gene are SGHAT and FQNNGV. V was cut by 1 base and J by 3 bases, with 7 bases left in between. Written as DNA, the CDR3 is TGTGCCAGCAGCTTAGGGACCGGCTACGAGCAGTACTTC. Translated, it gives CASSLGTGYEQYF.

CDR3 sequence (DNA): TGTGCCATCAGCAAGGACAGGGGGTACACCATATATTTT. Its protein is CAISKDRGYTIYF. The rearrangement links TRBV10-3 to TRBJ1-3, with TRBD1 matching 10 bases. CDR1 is ENHRY, CDR2 SYGVKD, per germline. The trim removed 6 bases at V and 8 bases at J, leaving 4 bases unmatched. The CDR3 sequence is 13 residues long.

V usage is TRBV7-6 and J usage is TRBJ1-3; possibly TRBD1 for D (5 bases). CDR1 is SGHVS, CDR2 FNYEAQ, per germline. The CDR3 extends over 16 amino acids. V dropped 8 bases and J dropped 0 bases, with 17 bases sitting between them. This chain's CDR3 is CASGPGPGYSGNTIYF. The CDR3 DNA is TGTGCCAGCGGACCAGGGCCGGGCTACTCTGGAAACACCATATATTTT.

This chain connects TRBV7-9 to TRBJ2-3, with TRBD2 as a possible D gene (5 bases). CDR1 and CDR2 from the germline V gene are SEHNR and FQNEAQ (reference sequence). The CDR3 has 14 residues. V shed 2 bases and J shed 4 bases, with 10 bases lying between them. The CDR3 sequence: CASSLRGQADTQYF. CDR3 coding DNA: TGTGCCAGCAGCTTAAGAGGGCAGGCAGATACGCAGTATTTT.

The genes are TRBV7-9 and TRBJ2-1, with TRBD2 as a possible D gene (6 bases). Deletions cut 4 bases from V and 0 bases from J, with 13 bases between. The CDR3 runs to 16 residues. The germline V gene has CDR1 SEHNR and CDR2 FQNEAQ (reference sequence). CDR3 residues: CASSSSGPSSYNEQFF. The CDR3 bases are TGTGCCAGCAGCTCCAGCGGGCCGAGCTCCTACAATGAGCAGTTCTTC.

This clone was counted a single time. J is TRBJ2-3 and V is TRBV27, with TRBD1 matching over 7 bases. The CDR3 covers 16 residues. Per the germline V gene, CDR1 is MNHEY and CDR2 is SMNVEV (reference sequence). V dropped 2 bases and J dropped 4; count of bases not matched to a gene: 9. Written as DNA, the CDR3 is TGTGCCAGCAGTTTAAGAATTCGACAGGGCCCAGATACGCAGTATTTT. Translation: CASSLRIRQGPDTQYF.

The chain combines TRBV15 with TRBJ2-7; 8 bases match TRBD1. Germline V CDR1 and CDR2: LNHNV, YYDKDF (reference sequence). This CDR3 region has 15 residues. V lost 0 bases, J lost 3 bases, and 4 bases stayed unmatched. The CDR3 loop reads CATSREGTGYYEQYF. The CDR3 region has the DNA TGTGCCACCAGCAGAGAAGGGACAGGATACTACGAGCAGTACTTC.

The chain combines TRBV10-3 with TRBJ2-1, with 8 bases fitting TRBD2. After removal of 0 bases from V and 13 bases from J, the junction contained 5 bases not matched to a gene. The CDR3 loop spans 13 amino acids. CDR1 ENHRY and CDR2 SYGVKD come from the germline V gene. The CDR3 DNA reads TGTGCCATCAGTGAGTCGGAACGGGAGGGCCAGTTCTTC. Amino acids: CAISESEREGQFF.

The chain has TRBV6-5 and TRBJ2-2; D uncertain. The CDR3 sequence is 14 residues long. Trimming pared 5 bases from V and 7 bases from J, leaving 14 bases between. Germline-derived CDR1 and CDR2 are MNHEY and SVGAGI. As DNA, the CDR3 is TGTGCCAGCAGTGCCCTCATGGTGGGCGGGGAGCTGTTTTTT. It specifies CASSALMVGGELFF.

The gene calls are TRBV19 and TRBJ2-1; TRBD2 matches 8 bases. Germline V gives CDR1 LNHDA, CDR2 SQIVND (reference sequence). V trimming: 3 bases; J trimming: 7 bases; junction bases outside the gene matches: 8. CDR3 length: 15 amino acids. The CDR3, as DNA: TGTGCCAGTAGTATTAGCGGGATATCAGTAAATGAGCAGTTCTTC. Translation: CASSISGISVNEQFF.

A remark on this clone: The sample carries other DNA sequences with the same CDR3. V gene TRBV13 combines with J gene TRBJ2-7; D remains ambiguous. Germline V gives CDR1 PRHDT, CDR2 FYEKMQ (reference sequence). Trimming removed 0 bases at V and 0 bases at J, with 3 bases between. The CDR3 totals 13 residues. The CDR3 reads CASSLGRSYEQYF. DNA for the CDR3: TGTGCCAGCAGCTTAGGTCGCTCCTACGAGCAGTACTTC.

This clone was recorded once. The chain is built from TRBV27 and TRBJ2-7; D call uncertain. Looked up from germline, CDR1 is MNHEY and CDR2 is SMNVEV (reference sequence). V shed 5 bases and J shed 0 bases, with 17 bases lying between them. The CDR3 totals 16 residues. The CDR3 DNA follows: TGTGCCAGCAGTCCGTCGATCGGCAGGCTCTCCTACGAGCAGTACTTC. Its translation: CASSPSIGRLSYEQYF.

The V and J genes are TRBV4-1 and TRBJ2-7; maybe TRBD2 (6 bases). Germline lookup yields CDR1 MGHRA and CDR2 YSYEKL. V lost 3 bases and J 2 bases, leaving 17 bases between the germline ends. This CDR3 region has 16 residues. Here the CDR3 reads CASSQVSAGLTYEQYF. The DNA of the CDR3 is TGCGCCAGCAGCCAGGTTAGCGCGGGGTTGACCTACGAGCAGTACTTC.